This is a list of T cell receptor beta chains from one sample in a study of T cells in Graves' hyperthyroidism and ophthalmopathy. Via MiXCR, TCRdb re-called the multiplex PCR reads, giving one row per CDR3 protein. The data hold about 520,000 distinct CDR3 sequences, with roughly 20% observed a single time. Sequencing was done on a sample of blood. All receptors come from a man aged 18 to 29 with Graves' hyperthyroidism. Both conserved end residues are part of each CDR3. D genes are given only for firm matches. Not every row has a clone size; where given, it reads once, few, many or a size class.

cdr3_aa: CASSLWGQGDATQYF
cdr3_nt: TGTGCCAGCAGTTTATGGGGACAGGGCGACGCGACCCAGTACTTC
d_call: TRBD1
j_call: TRBJ2-5
clone_size: .
v_call: TRBV28

cdr3_aa: CASSVGPESGYEQYF
cdr3_nt: TGTGCCAGCAGCGTAGGACCCGAGAGTGGCTACGAGCAGTACTTC
d_call: .
j_call: TRBJ2-7
clone_size: few
v_call: TRBV12-3/TRBV12-4

cdr3_aa: CASRRGMDSNQPQHF
cdr3_nt: TGTGCCAGTAGGAGGGGAATGGATAGCAATCAGCCCCAGCATTTT
d_call: .
j_call: TRBJ1-5
clone_size: many
v_call: TRBV19

cdr3_aa: CASSLIGTGGFTEAFF
cdr3_nt: TGCGCCAGCAGCTTGATCGGGACAGGGGGCTTCACTGAAGCTTTCTTT
d_call: TRBD1
j_call: TRBJ1-1
clone_size: many
v_call: TRBV5-1

cdr3_aa: CATGGFERNQPQHF
cdr3_nt: TGTGCCACCGGGGGGTTCGAGAGAAATCAGCCCCAGCATTTT
d_call: .
j_call: TRBJ1-5
clone_size: many
v_call: TRBV24-1

cdr3_aa: CSVEGTEPYEQYF
cdr3_nt: TGCAGCGTAGAGGGGACTGAACCCTACGAGCAGTACTTC
d_call: .
j_call: TRBJ2-7
clone_size: .
v_call: TRBV29-1

cdr3_aa: CASSLWPRAVTGELFF
cdr3_nt: TGTGCCAGCAGCTTATGGCCCAGGGCCGTCACCGGGGAGCTGTTTTTT
d_call: .
j_call: TRBJ2-2
clone_size: many
v_call: TRBV7-2

cdr3_aa: CASSWRREGAFF
cdr3_nt: TGTGCCAGCAGTTGGAGAAGGGAGGGGGCTTTCTTT
d_call: .
j_call: TRBJ1-1
clone_size: many
v_call: TRBV28

cdr3_aa: CAWSVFGANYGYTF
cdr3_nt: TGTGCCTGGAGTGTGTTTGGGGCAAACTATGGCTACACCTTC
d_call: .
j_call: TRBJ1-2
clone_size: few
v_call: TRBV30

cdr3_aa: CSARDSDGDHPSIQETQYF
cdr3_nt: TGCAGTGCTAGAGATAGCGATGGGGACCACCCTTCAATCCAAGAGACCCAGTACTTC
d_call: .
j_call: TRBJ2-5
clone_size: .
v_call: TRBV20-1

cdr3_aa: CTTSQGRETQYF
cdr3_nt: TGTACCACCTCTCAAGGGCGCGAGACCCAGTACTTC
d_call: .
j_call: TRBJ2-5
clone_size: .
v_call: TRBV24-1

cdr3_aa: CASSGWDSNQPQHF
cdr3_nt: TGTGCCAGCTCTGGCTGGGATAGCAATCAGCCCCAGCATTTT
d_call: .
j_call: TRBJ1-5
clone_size: few
v_call: TRBV3-1

cdr3_aa: CASSPGTLEDTEAFF
cdr3_nt: TGTGCCAGCAGTCCAGGGACCCTTGAGGACACTGAAGCTTTCTTT
d_call: .
j_call: TRBJ1-1
clone_size: many
v_call: TRBV28

cdr3_aa: CASSLAQWREGYF
cdr3_nt: TGTGCCAGCAGCTTAGCGCAATGGCGGGAGGGGTATTTT
d_call: TRBD2
j_call: TRBJ2-3
clone_size: .
v_call: TRBV7-2

cdr3_aa: CASSVGGGLRETQYF
cdr3_nt: TGTGCCAGCAGCGTTGGGGGGGGCCTTCGAGAGACCCAGTACTTC
d_call: .
j_call: TRBJ2-5
clone_size: many
v_call: TRBV9

cdr3_aa: CASSSVVRGFAYEQYF
cdr3_nt: TGTGCCAGCAGCTCCGTCGTAAGGGGCTTTGCCTACGAGCAGTACTTC
d_call: .
j_call: TRBJ2-7
clone_size: many
v_call: TRBV7-8

cdr3_aa: CASSLRLAGPPVDTDTQYF
cdr3_nt: TGCGCCAGCAGCTTGCGGCTAGCGGGTCCCCCTGTGGACACAGATACGCAGTATTTT
d_call: TRBD2
j_call: TRBJ2-3
clone_size: few
v_call: TRBV5-1

cdr3_aa: CASSYNEILTGEQYF
cdr3_nt: TGTGCCAGCAGTTACAATGAGATTCTAACAGGGGAGCAGTACTTC
d_call: .
j_call: TRBJ2-7
clone_size: .
v_call: TRBV6-5

cdr3_aa: CASSFDRDQETQYF
cdr3_nt: TGTGCCAGCAGCTTTGACAGGGACCAAGAGACCCAGTACTTC
d_call: TRBD1
j_call: TRBJ2-5
clone_size: many
v_call: TRBV27

cdr3_aa: CASSPLQGRGEQYF
cdr3_nt: TGTGCCAGCAGCCCGTTACAGGGGAGAGGCGAGCAGTACTTC
d_call: TRBD1
j_call: TRBJ2-7
clone_size: many
v_call: TRBV11-2

cdr3_aa: CATSRAPGALDTEAFF
cdr3_nt: TGTGCCACCAGCAGAGCTCCAGGGGCACTTGACACTGAAGCTTTCTTT
d_call: .
j_call: TRBJ1-1
clone_size: many
v_call: TRBV15

cdr3_aa: CASSQDSVIAGRGTQYF
cdr3_nt: TGCGCCAGCAGCCAAGATTCCGTTATAGCGGGTCGGGGGACCCAGTACTTC
d_call: TRBD2
j_call: TRBJ2-5
clone_size: .
v_call: TRBV4-1

cdr3_aa: CASSRAGAETQYF
cdr3_nt: TGTGCCAGCAGCCGAGCGGGGGCAGAGACCCAGTACTTC
d_call: TRBD2
j_call: TRBJ2-5
clone_size: many
v_call: TRBV11-2

cdr3_aa: CASSLDNNSYEQYF
cdr3_nt: TGTGCCAGCAGTTTGGACAACAATTCCTACGAGCAGTACTTC
d_call: .
j_call: TRBJ2-7
clone_size: few
v_call: TRBV6-2/TRBV6-3

cdr3_aa: CASRHGTGRFPQPQHF
cdr3_nt: TGTGCCAGCAGACACGGGACAGGGAGGTTTCCCCAGCCCCAGCATTTT
d_call: TRBD1
j_call: TRBJ1-5
clone_size: .
v_call: TRBV2

cdr3_aa: CASSYSGRTIGETQYF
cdr3_nt: TGTGCCAGCAGTTACTCGGGACGGACCATCGGAGAGACCCAGTACTTC
d_call: .
j_call: TRBJ2-5
clone_size: few
v_call: TRBV6-5

cdr3_aa: CASSLGVPMNTEAFF
cdr3_nt: TGCGCCAGCAGCTTAGGGGTTCCGATGAACACTGAAGCTTTCTTT
d_call: .
j_call: TRBJ1-1
clone_size: many
v_call: TRBV5-1

cdr3_aa: CASSPWVAGGTGELFF
cdr3_nt: TGTGCCAGCAGTCCCTGGGTAGCGGGGGGCACCGGGGAGCTGTTTTTT
d_call: TRBD2
j_call: TRBJ2-2
clone_size: many
v_call: TRBV28

cdr3_aa: CASSWDSNTEAFF
cdr3_nt: TGTGCCAGCAGTTGGGACTCGAACACTGAAGCTTTCTTT
d_call: .
j_call: TRBJ1-1
clone_size: many
v_call: TRBV6-5

cdr3_aa: CASSPISTSYEQYF
cdr3_nt: TGTGCCAGCAGTCCCATTTCCACCTCCTACGAGCAGTACTTC
d_call: .
j_call: TRBJ2-7
clone_size: many
v_call: TRBV27

cdr3_aa: CASSLRPAQNTEAFF
cdr3_nt: TGTGCCAGCAGCTTGCGTCCGGCCCAGAACACTGAAGCTTTCTTT
d_call: .
j_call: TRBJ1-1
clone_size: .
v_call: TRBV5-6

cdr3_aa: CASSWTGGPETQYF
cdr3_nt: TGTGCCAGCAGCTGGACAGGGGGCCCGGAGACCCAGTACTTC
d_call: TRBD1
j_call: TRBJ2-5
clone_size: many
v_call: TRBV11-2

cdr3_aa: CATSRDGGHQPQHF
cdr3_nt: TGTGCCACCAGCAGAGATGGAGGGCATCAGCCCCAGCATTTT
d_call: .
j_call: TRBJ1-5
clone_size: many
v_call: TRBV15

cdr3_aa: CASSLIPGQGPYEQYF
cdr3_nt: TGTGCCAGCAGTTTAATTCCGGGACAGGGACCGTACGAGCAGTACTTC
d_call: TRBD1
j_call: TRBJ2-7
clone_size: .
v_call: TRBV6-2/TRBV6-3

cdr3_aa: CASSLRRGQGIHTGELFF
cdr3_nt: TGTGCCAGCAGTTTAAGGAGGGGACAGGGAATCCACACCGGGGAGCTGTTTTTT
d_call: TRBD1
j_call: TRBJ2-2
clone_size: .
v_call: TRBV12-3/TRBV12-4

cdr3_aa: CASSQRPLNYGYTF
cdr3_nt: TGCGCCAGCAGCCAACGCCCCCTTAACTATGGCTACACCTTC
d_call: .
j_call: TRBJ1-2
clone_size: many
v_call: TRBV4-1

cdr3_aa: CASSWSSNQPQHF
cdr3_nt: TGTGCCAGCAGTTGGAGCAGCAATCAGCCCCAGCATTTT
d_call: .
j_call: TRBJ1-5
clone_size: .
v_call: TRBV12-3/TRBV12-4

cdr3_aa: CASRDRGPNQPQHF
cdr3_nt: TGTGCCAGCAGGGACAGGGGCCCCAATCAGCCCCAGCATTTT
d_call: TRBD1
j_call: TRBJ1-5
clone_size: many
v_call: TRBV19

cdr3_aa: CASGRQGNYGYTF
cdr3_nt: TGTGCCAGCGGGCGACAGGGGAACTATGGCTACACCTTC
d_call: TRBD1
j_call: TRBJ1-2
clone_size: many
v_call: TRBV12-3/TRBV12-4

cdr3_aa: CASSPRTDMDEETQYF
cdr3_nt: TGTGCCAGCAGTCCCCGGACAGACATGGATGAAGAGACCCAGTACTTC
d_call: .
j_call: TRBJ2-5
clone_size: many
v_call: TRBV28

cdr3_aa: CATQTPLEFEQYF
cdr3_nt: TGTGCCACCCAGACCCCGTTGGAGTTCGAGCAGTACTTC
d_call: .
j_call: TRBJ2-7
clone_size: many
v_call: TRBV6-2/TRBV6-3

cdr3_aa: CASSLAYDQPQHF
cdr3_nt: TGTGCCAGCAGTTTAGCGTATGATCAGCCCCAGCATTTT
d_call: .
j_call: TRBJ1-5
clone_size: .
v_call: TRBV12-3/TRBV12-4

cdr3_aa: CASSYRLAQGSNQPQHF
cdr3_nt: TGTGCCAGCAGTTATAGGTTGGCACAAGGAAGCAATCAGCCCCAGCATTTT
d_call: .
j_call: TRBJ1-5
clone_size: .
v_call: TRBV6-5

cdr3_aa: CASSISPRPARYTEAFF
cdr3_nt: TGTGCCAGTAGCATTTCGCCCCGGCCGGCACGGTACACTGAAGCTTTCTTT
d_call: .
j_call: TRBJ1-1
clone_size: few
v_call: TRBV19

cdr3_aa: CASSPWDGLAKNIQYF
cdr3_nt: TGTGCCAGTAGTCCCTGGGACGGCCTAGCCAAAAACATTCAGTACTTC
d_call: .
j_call: TRBJ2-4
clone_size: .
v_call: TRBV19

cdr3_aa: CASSLLFGQNNQPQHF
cdr3_nt: TGTGCCAGCAGTTTATTATTCGGACAGAACAATCAGCCCCAGCATTTT
d_call: .
j_call: TRBJ1-5
clone_size: many
v_call: TRBV12-3/TRBV12-4

cdr3_aa: CASSRQTRYGEQYF
cdr3_nt: TGTGCCAGCAGTCGGCAAACTAGATATGGTGAGCAGTACTTC
d_call: .
j_call: TRBJ2-7
clone_size: .
v_call: TRBV12-3/TRBV12-4

cdr3_aa: CATNDGTLDGEAFF
cdr3_nt: TGTGCCACCAACGACGGGACTCTCGACGGCGAAGCTTTCTTT
d_call: .
j_call: TRBJ1-1
clone_size: many
v_call: TRBV24-1

cdr3_aa: CSARGSGSQPQHF
cdr3_nt: TGCAGTGCTAGAGGCTCGGGTAGTCAGCCCCAGCATTTT
d_call: .
j_call: TRBJ1-5
clone_size: .
v_call: TRBV20-1

cdr3_aa: CASSYSIKSGAEDGYTF
cdr3_nt: TGTGCCAGCAGTTATAGCATAAAATCGGGGGCTGAGGATGGCTACACCTTC
d_call: .
j_call: TRBJ1-2
clone_size: many
v_call: TRBV28

cdr3_aa: CASNQGQYKGETQYF
cdr3_nt: TGTGCCAGCAACCAAGGACAGTACAAGGGCGAGACCCAGTACTTC
d_call: .
j_call: TRBJ2-5
clone_size: .
v_call: TRBV2

cdr3_aa: CASSSWRENIQYF
cdr3_nt: TGTGCCAGCAGCTCGTGGCGAGAAAACATTCAGTACTTC
d_call: .
j_call: TRBJ2-4
clone_size: many
v_call: TRBV11-1

cdr3_aa: CASSSGRTYGYTF
cdr3_nt: TGTGCCAGTAGTAGCGGACGGACCTATGGCTACACCTTC
d_call: .
j_call: TRBJ1-2
clone_size: many
v_call: TRBV19

cdr3_aa: CAWSEGGRQPQHF
cdr3_nt: TGTGCCTGGAGTGAAGGGGGGCGTCAGCCCCAGCATTTT
d_call: .
j_call: TRBJ1-5
clone_size: .
v_call: TRBV30

cdr3_aa: CSARGGTGGLHGYTF
cdr3_nt: TGCAGTGCTAGAGGAGGGACAGGGGGCTTGCATGGCTACACCTTC
d_call: TRBD1
j_call: TRBJ1-2
clone_size: many
v_call: TRBV20-1

cdr3_aa: CAIVSGGRNTGELCF
cdr3_nt: TGTGCCATAGTTAGCGGGGGCCGAAACACCGGGGAGCTGTGTTTT
d_call: TRBD2
j_call: TRBJ2-2
clone_size: once
v_call: TRBV2

cdr3_aa: CASSDSQGAETQYF
cdr3_nt: TGTGCCAGCAGTGACTCCCAGGGGGCGGAGACCCAGTACTTC
d_call: TRBD1
j_call: TRBJ2-5
clone_size: .
v_call: TRBV6-4

cdr3_aa: CASIQWGTANTEAFF
cdr3_nt: TGTGCCAGCATCCAATGGGGGACAGCGAACACTGAAGCTTTCTTT
d_call: TRBD1
j_call: TRBJ1-1
clone_size: .
v_call: TRBV12-3/TRBV12-4